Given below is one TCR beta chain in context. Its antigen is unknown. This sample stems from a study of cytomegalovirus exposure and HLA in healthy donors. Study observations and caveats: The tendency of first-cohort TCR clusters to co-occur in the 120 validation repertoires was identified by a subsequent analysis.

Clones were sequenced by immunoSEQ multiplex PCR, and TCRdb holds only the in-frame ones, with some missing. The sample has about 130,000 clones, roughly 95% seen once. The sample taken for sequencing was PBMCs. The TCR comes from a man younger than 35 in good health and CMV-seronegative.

The CDR3 DNA reads TGTGCCAGCACCCGGGACACTGAAGCTTTCTTT. It specifies CASTRDTEAFF. V is TRBV28 and J is TRBJ1-1, with D uncertain. The CDR3 sequence is 11 residues long. V was shortened by 7 bases and J by 3 bases, with 6 bases between the two germline ends. From germline, CDR1 is MDHEN and CDR2 SYDVKM.